This TCR beta chain was captured by sequencing in a study of T-cell reconstitution after alpha-beta-depleted transplantation in children. Whole-study findings and limits: Several patients had high TCRbeta diversity at day 60; it came from surviving recipient T cells and thymic progenitors. The authors attributed T-cell counts and diversity one year after transplant mostly to newly produced T cells. Reportedly, roughly two months post-transplant, alpha-beta T cells arose from several hundred expanded graft clones.

It was with unique molecular identifiers that the TCRbeta library was prepared. MiXCR, run by TCRdb on the PCR reads, gives a single entry per CDR3 protein. The sample lists approximately 79,000 distinct CDR3 sequences, 15% to 20% occurring once. Germline V gives CDR1 MGHRA, CDR2 YSYEKL. The CDR3 contains 14 residues. V lost 3 bases, J lost 3 bases, and 11 bases lay in between. This clonotype showed up just a few times. Its target is unknown. The gene calls are TRBV4-1 and TRBJ1-2; D gene ambiguous. The source was PBMCs, mostly from graft donor cells, collected 360 days after TCRalphabeta/CD19-depleted stem cell transplant. The sequence was obtained from a male patient aged 2 to 9 who had a stem cell transplant for acute lymphoblastic leukemia, so the T cells may come from the graft donor. CDR3 amino acids: CASSQLPIYYGYTF. The CDR3 bases are TGCGCCAGCAGCCAGTTACCGATATACTATGGCTACACCTTC.